Each of the 7 T cell receptor beta chains below was sequenced from the same sample in a study of breast tumors, draining lymph nodes, adjacent tissues. Breast cancer patients provided tissue from their axillary draining lymph nodes. Via MiXCR, TCRdb re-called the multiplex PCR reads, giving one row per CDR3 protein. The sample has about 130,000 distinct CDR3 sequences, 21% seen once. The source material was axillary lymph node tissue. These receptors all stem from a female donor with breast cancer. Some clones in this sample may be carry-over from other donors' samples.

This clonotype was observed many times. The CDR3 coding sequence is TGTGCCAGCAGTCTCGGGTCCGGCGGGAGCGTGGTTGAGCAGTTCTTC. Encoded protein: CASSLGSGGSVVEQFF. The rearrangement uses TRBV7-3 and TRBJ2-1, with 7 nucleotides matching TRBD2. V lost 6 bases to trimming and J lost 9 bases; unmatched junction nucleotides: 17. The germline gives CDR1 SGHTA, CDR2 FQGTGA. The CDR3 runs 16 residues. The whole variable domain, remainder taken from reference TRBV7-3 and TRBJ2-1, is GAGVSQTPSNKVTEKGKYVELRCDPISGHTALYWYRQSLGQGPEFLIYFQGTGAADDSGLPNDRFFAVRPEGSVSTLKIQRTERGDSAVYLCASSLGSGGSVVEQFFGPGTRLTVL.

Remarks on this clonotype: A clone one base away is much larger, so this may be a read error. J is TRBJ2-1 and V is TRBV19, with D unclear. V was clipped by 8 bases and J by 8 bases, with 13 bases between them. Per germline, CDR1 LNHDA and CDR2 SQIVND (reference sequence). This CDR3 is built from 12 residues. The CDR3 sequence is CASWNGWDEQFF. The CDR3 DNA reads as TGTGCCAGTTGGAACGGGTGGGATGAGCAGTTCTTC.

At least ten counts were recorded for this clonotype. The gene calls are TRBV6-5 and TRBJ1-5; unclear D gene. V dropped 11 bases and J dropped 0 bases, with 26 bases sitting between them. Germline loops: CDR1 MNHEY, CDR2 SVGAGI. The CDR3 is 18 residues long. The CDR3 DNA reads TGTGCCGGACGACCTGAAGGTTACGCCCATTATAGCAATCAGCCCCAGCATTTT. This encodes CAGRPEGYAHYSNQPQHF.

Ten or more counts support this clonotype. This chain links TRBV11-2 with TRBJ2-3; D remains unclear. Between the trimmed V and J ends, which lost 5 bases and 6 bases, there was a span of 6 bases. The CDR3 is 11 amino acids. The V gene's germline CDR1 is SGHAT and CDR2 FQNNGV. The CDR3 is CASSPRDTQYF. The CDR3 bases are TGTGCCAGCAGCCCCCGGGATACGCAGTATTTT.

This chain joins TRBV7-9 and TRBJ1-1; TRBD1 aligns across 9 bases. This CDR3 is built from 15 residues. The germline gives CDR1 SEHNR, CDR2 FQNEAQ (reference sequence). The J segment lost 3 bases and the V segment lost 5 bases, leaving 7 bases of the junction unmatched. The CDR3 spells CASSPRQGVDTEAFF. In DNA, the CDR3 is TGTGCCAGCAGCCCACGACAGGGGGTGGACACTGAAGCTTTCTTT.

There are many counts of this clonotype. The rearrangement joins TRBV7-8 to TRBJ2-7; a weak D match, TRBD2 (7 bases). The V gene's germline CDR1 is SGHVS and CDR2 FQNEAQ. The CDR3 extends over 14 amino acids. Trimming stripped 3 bases from V and 6 bases from J, with 15 bases between. The CDR3 DNA reads TGTGCCAGCAGCTTCCCAGGGAGGGGGGCCGAGCAGTACTTC. It yields the protein CASSFPGRGAEQYF.

With respect to this clonotype: Germline is not matched at one junction end, which may reflect a read error. The V gene is TRBV11-3, the J gene TRBJ2-7; 11 nucleotides line up with TRBD2. The CDR3 covers 16 residues. Germline assignment: CDR1 SGHNT and CDR2 YENEEA. The CDR3 region is CASSLDSTSGAYELYF. In DNA form, the CDR3 reads TGTGCCAGCAGCTTAGATTCGACTAGCGGGGCCTACGAGCTGTACTTC.